This T cell receptor beta chain was identified during a study of blood T cell repertoires in COVID-19. Sequencing used immunoSEQ multiplex PCR; TCRdb keeps in-frame clones, though not all of them. The sample carries about 190,000 clones, 70% to 90% recorded once. Germline V gene lookup returns CDR1 SGHRS and CDR2 YFSETQ. The CDR3 has 11 amino acids. V shed 4 bases and J shed 6 bases, with 7 bases lying between them. The receptor's source is a woman in her 40s who had recovered from COVID-19. The source material was peripheral blood. This chain links TRBV5-1 with TRBJ1-2; D possibly corresponds to TRBD1 (5 bases). The CDR3 DNA is TGCGCCAGCAGCAGGGGTGATGGCTACACCTTC. Its protein product is CASSRGDGYTF.